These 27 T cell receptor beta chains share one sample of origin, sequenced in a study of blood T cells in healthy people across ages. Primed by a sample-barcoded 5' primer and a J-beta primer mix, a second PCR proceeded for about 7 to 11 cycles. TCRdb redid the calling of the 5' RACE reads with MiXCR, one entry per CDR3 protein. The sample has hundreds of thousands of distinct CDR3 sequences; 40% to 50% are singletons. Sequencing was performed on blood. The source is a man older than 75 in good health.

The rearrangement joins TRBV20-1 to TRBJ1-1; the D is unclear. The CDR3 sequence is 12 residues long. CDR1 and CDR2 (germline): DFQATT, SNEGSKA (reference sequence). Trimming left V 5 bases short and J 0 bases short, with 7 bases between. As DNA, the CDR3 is TGCAGTGCTTCGGCCTTGAACACTGAAGCTTTCTTT. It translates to CSASALNTEAFF.

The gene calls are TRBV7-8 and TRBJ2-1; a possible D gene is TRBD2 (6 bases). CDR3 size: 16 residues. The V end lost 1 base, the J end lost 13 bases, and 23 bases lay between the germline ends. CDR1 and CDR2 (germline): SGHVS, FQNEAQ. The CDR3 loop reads CASSLGRGSGVFLQFF. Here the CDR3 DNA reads TGTGCCAGCAGCTTAGGACGGGGTAGCGGTGTATTTCTTCAGTTCTTC. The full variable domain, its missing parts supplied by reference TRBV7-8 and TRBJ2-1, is GAGVSQSPRYKVAKRGQDVALRCDPISGHVSLFWYQQALGQGPEFLTYFQNEAQLDKSGLPSDRFFAERPEGSVSTLKIQRTQQEDSAVYLCASSLGRGSGVFLQFFGPGTRLTVL.

The chain's CDR3 is CASSVQGVGYEQYF. CDR3 nucleotide sequence: TGTGCCAGCAGCGTACAGGGGGTGGGTTACGAGCAGTACTTC. The V and J genes are TRBV7-2 and TRBJ2-7, with TRBD1 matching over 8 bases. The trim removed 5 bases at V and 4 bases at J, leaving 7 bases unmatched. The length of the CDR3 is 14 residues. The germline V gene has CDR1 SGHTA and CDR2 FQGNSA.

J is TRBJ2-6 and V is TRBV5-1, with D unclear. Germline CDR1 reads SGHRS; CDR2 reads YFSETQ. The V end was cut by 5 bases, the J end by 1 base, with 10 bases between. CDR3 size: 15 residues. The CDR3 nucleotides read TGCGCCAGCAGTCAGGTCGCTTCTGGGGCCAACGTCCTGACTTTC. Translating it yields CASSQVASGANVLTF.

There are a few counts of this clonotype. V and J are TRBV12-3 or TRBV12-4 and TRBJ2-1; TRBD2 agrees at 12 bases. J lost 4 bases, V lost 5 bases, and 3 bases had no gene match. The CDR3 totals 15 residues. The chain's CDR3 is CASSETSGRYNEQFF. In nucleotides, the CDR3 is TGTGCCAGCAGTGAGACTAGCGGGAGATACAATGAGCAGTTCTTC.

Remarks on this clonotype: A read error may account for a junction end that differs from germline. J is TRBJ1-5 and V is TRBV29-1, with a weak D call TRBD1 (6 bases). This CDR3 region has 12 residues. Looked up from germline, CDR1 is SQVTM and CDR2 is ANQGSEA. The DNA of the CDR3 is TGCGGCGTTATACAGGGCGGTCAGCCCCAGCATTTT. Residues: CGVIQGGQPQHF.

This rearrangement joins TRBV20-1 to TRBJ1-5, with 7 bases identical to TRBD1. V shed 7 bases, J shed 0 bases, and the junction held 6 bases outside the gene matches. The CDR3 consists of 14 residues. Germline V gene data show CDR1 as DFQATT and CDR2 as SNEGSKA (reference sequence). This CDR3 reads CSVTGQSSNQPQHF. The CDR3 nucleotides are TGCAGTGTCACGGGACAGTCTAGCAATCAGCCCCAGCATTTT.

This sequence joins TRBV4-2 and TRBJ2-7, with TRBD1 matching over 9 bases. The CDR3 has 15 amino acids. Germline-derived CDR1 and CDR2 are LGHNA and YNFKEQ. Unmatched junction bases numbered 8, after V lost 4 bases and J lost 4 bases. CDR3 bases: TGTGCCAGCAGCCCCCGGACAGGGGAGGTGTACGAGCAGTACTTC. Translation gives CASSPRTGEVYEQYF.

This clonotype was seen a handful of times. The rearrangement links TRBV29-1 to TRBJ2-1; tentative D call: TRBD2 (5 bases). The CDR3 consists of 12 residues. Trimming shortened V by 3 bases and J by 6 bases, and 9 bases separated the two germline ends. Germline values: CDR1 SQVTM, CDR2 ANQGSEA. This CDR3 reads CSVERAGNEQFF. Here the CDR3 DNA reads TGCAGCGTTGAGAGGGCGGGCAATGAGCAGTTCTTC.

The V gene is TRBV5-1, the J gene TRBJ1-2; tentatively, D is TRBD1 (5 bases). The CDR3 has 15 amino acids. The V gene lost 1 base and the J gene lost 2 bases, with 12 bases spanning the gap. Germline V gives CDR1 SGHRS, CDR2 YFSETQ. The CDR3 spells CASSLLPRQNYGYTF. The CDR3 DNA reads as TGCGCCAGCAGCTTGCTTCCGAGACAGAACTATGGCTACACCTTC.

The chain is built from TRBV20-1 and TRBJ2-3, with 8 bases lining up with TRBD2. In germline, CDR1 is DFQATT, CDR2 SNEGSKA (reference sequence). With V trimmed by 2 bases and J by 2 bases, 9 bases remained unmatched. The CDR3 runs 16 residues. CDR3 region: CSARPPGGGTTDTQYF. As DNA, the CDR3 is TGCAGTGCTAGACCCCCCGGGGGGGGGACCACAGATACGCAGTATTTT.

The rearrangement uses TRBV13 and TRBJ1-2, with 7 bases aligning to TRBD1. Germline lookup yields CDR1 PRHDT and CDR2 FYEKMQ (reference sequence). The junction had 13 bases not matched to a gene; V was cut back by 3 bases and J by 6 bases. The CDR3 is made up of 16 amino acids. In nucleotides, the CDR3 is TGTGCCAGCAGCTTCCCCCCTGGGACAGTCCCAAATGGCTACACCTTC. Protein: CASSFPPGTVPNGYTF.

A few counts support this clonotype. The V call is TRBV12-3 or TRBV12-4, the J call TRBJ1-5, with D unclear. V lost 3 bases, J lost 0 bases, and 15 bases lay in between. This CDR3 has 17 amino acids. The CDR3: CASSLVGGFYSNQPQHF. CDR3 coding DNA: TGTGCCAGCAGTTTGGTCGGAGGGTTTTATAGCAATCAGCCCCAGCATTTT.

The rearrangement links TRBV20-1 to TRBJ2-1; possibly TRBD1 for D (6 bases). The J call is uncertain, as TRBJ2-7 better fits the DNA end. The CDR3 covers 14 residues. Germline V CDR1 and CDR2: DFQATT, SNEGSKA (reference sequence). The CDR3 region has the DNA TGCAGTGCTAGAGTGACAGGCTCCTACAATGAGCAGTACTTC. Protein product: CSARVTGSYNEQYF.

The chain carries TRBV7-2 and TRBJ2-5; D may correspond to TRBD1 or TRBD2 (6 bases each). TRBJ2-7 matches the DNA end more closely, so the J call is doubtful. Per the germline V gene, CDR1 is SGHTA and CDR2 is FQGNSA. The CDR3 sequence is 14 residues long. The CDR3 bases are TGTGCCAGCAGATTGAGGGGGGACACCTACGAGCAGTACTTC. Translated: CASRLRGDTYEQYF.

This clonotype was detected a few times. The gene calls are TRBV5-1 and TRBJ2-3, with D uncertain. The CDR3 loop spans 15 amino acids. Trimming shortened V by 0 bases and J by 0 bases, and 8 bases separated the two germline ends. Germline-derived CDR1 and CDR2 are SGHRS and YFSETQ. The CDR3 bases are TGCGCCAGCAGCTTGGAGCCCAGAAGCACAGATACGCAGTATTTT. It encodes CASSLEPRSTDTQYF.

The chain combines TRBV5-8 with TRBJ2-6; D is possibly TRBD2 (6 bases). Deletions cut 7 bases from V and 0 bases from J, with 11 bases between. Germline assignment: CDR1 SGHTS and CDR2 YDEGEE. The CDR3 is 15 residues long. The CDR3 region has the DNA TGTGCCAGCGGCCTGGGGGGCTCTGGGGCCAACGTCCTGACTTTC. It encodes CASGLGGSGANVLTF. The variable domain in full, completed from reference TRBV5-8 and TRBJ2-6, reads EAGVTQSPTHLIKTRGQQATLRCSPISGHTSVYWYQQALGLGLQFLLWYDEGEERNRGNFPPRFSGRQFPNYSSELNVNALELEDSALYLCASGLGGSGANVLTFGAGSRLTVL.

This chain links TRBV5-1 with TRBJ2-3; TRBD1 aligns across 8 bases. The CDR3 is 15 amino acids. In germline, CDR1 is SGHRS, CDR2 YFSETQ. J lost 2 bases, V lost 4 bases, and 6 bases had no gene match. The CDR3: CASSPGQVNTDTQYF. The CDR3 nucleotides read TGCGCCAGCAGCCCGGGACAGGTGAACACAGATACGCAGTATTTT.

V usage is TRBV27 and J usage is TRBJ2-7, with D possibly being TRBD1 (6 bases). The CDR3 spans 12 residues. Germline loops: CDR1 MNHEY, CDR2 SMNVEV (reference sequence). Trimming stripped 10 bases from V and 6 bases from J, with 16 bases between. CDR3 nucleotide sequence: TGTGCCACTAGGAGACAGGCTCGCGAGCAGTACTTC. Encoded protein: CATRRQAREQYF.

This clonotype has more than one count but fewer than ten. The CDR3 loop reads CSARAPGTRGSEQFF. As DNA, the CDR3 is TGCAGTGCTAGAGCGCCCGGGACTAGAGGCTCGGAGCAGTTCTTC. The rearrangement uses TRBV20-1 and TRBJ2-1; 8 bases match TRBD2. The V segment lost 1 base and the J segment 10 bases; nucleotides outside the gene matches: 12. Germline V gene sequence: CDR1 DFQATT, CDR2 SNEGSKA (reference sequence). The CDR3 covers 15 residues.

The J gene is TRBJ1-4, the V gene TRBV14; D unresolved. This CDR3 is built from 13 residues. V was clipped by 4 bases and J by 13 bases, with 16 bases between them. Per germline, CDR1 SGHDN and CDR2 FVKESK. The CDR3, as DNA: TGTGCCAGCAGCCCCCGATTTAACCGGAGACTGTTTTTT. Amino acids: CASSPRFNRRLFF. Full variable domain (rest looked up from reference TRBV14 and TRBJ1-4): EAGVTQFPSHSVIEKGQTVTLRCDPISGHDNLYWYRRVMGKEIKFLLHFVKESKQDESGMPNNRFLAERTGGTYSTLKVQPAELEDSGVYFCASSPRFNRRLFFGSGTQLSVL.

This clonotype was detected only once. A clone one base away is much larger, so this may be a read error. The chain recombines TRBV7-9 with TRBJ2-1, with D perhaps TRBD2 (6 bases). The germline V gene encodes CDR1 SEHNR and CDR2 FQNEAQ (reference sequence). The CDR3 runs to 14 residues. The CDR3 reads CASSLGDWLNERFF. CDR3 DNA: TGTGCCAGCAGCTTAGGGGACTGGCTCAATGAGCGGTTCTTC.

The CDR3 here is CASSVVGSGAYNEQFF. The CDR3 bases are TGTGCCAGCAGCGTAGTCGGTTCGGGGGCCTACAATGAGCAGTTCTTC. The chain is built from TRBV9 and TRBJ2-1; tentatively, D is TRBD2 (6 bases). Germline assignment: CDR1 SGDLS and CDR2 YYNGEE. The V gene lost 0 bases and the J gene lost 2 bases, with 12 bases spanning the gap. This CDR3 contains 16 residues.

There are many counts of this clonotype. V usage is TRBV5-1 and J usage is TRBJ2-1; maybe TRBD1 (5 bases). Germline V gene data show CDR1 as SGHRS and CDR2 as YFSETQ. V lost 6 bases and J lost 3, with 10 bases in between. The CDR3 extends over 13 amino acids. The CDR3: CASTMQGYNEQFF. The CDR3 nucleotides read TGCGCCAGCACAATGCAGGGCTACAATGAGCAGTTCTTC.

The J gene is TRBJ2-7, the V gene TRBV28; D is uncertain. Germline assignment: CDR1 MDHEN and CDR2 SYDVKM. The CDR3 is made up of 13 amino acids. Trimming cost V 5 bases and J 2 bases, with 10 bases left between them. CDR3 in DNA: TGTGCCAGCAGTCCCAATGGTCCCTACGAGCAGTACTTC. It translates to CASSPNGPYEQYF.

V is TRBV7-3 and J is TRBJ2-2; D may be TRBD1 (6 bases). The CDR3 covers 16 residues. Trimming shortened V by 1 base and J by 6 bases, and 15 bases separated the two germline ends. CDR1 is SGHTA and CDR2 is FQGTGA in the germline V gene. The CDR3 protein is CASSLSGGFIAGELFF. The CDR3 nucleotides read TGTGCCAGCAGCTTAAGTGGGGGCTTTATCGCCGGGGAGCTGTTTTTT.

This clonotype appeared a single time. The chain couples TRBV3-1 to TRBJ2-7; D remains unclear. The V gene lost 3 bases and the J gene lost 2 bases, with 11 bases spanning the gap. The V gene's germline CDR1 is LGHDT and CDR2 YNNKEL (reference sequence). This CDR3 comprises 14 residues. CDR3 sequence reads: CASSHLNSPYEQYF. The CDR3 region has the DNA TGTGCCAGCAGCCATCTAAACAGCCCCTACGAGCAGTACTTC.